Shown below are 14 T cell receptor beta chains from a single sample sequenced in a study of human T cells and chemical hapten exposure (dated by TCRdb to about 2021). The time point label on this specimen signifies: healthy volunteer bleed at 6 weeks. Total RNA was extracted from unfractionated whole blood that had been collected in Tempus Blood RNA tubes. The method was RACE. Sequencing instrument: NextSeq 500. TCRdb handled the public reads itself, with Q25 trimming in fastp and clone calling in MiXCR, and kept productive beta chains. Records with the same CDR3 protein are collapsed into one entry carrying the most frequent genes and DNA. The sample table holds more than 60,000 distinct CDR3 sequences, of which 7% to 9% were seen once. The top ten constitute 1.5% of the sample. Material for sequencing was whole blood. All receptors derive from a male donor in good health. Some clones in this sample may be carry-over from other donors' samples.

V usage is TRBV4-3 and J usage is TRBJ2-7; tentatively, D is TRBD1 (5 bases). The V gene's germline CDR1 is LGHNA and CDR2 YSLEER. The V end was cut by 4 bases, the J end by 5 bases, with 18 bases between. This CDR3 has 15 amino acids. This CDR3 reads CASSRIQGSLDEQYF. CDR3 nucleotide sequence: TGCGCCAGCAGCCGGATCCAGGGATCTCTCGACGAGCAGTACTTC.

CDR3 protein: CASSFDARTSAHQETQYF. CDR3 nucleotide sequence: TGTGCCAGCAGTTTTGACGCGCGGACTAGCGCGCACCAAGAGACCCAGTACTTC. The chain carries TRBV28 and TRBJ2-5, with TRBD2 matching over 9 bases. CDR3 length equals 18 residues. The germline V gene encodes CDR1 MDHEN and CDR2 SYDVKM. The V and J ends lost 3 bases and 0 bases, in that order; junction bases with no gene match: 11.

The chain is built from TRBV7-9 and TRBJ2-6; D is unclear. V was cut by 5 bases and J by 4 bases, with 18 bases left in between. Germline CDR1 is SEHNR and CDR2 is FQNEAQ (reference sequence). The CDR3 length is 17 residues. In DNA form, the CDR3 reads TGTGCCAGCAGCCCCCATAATTGGGCTTCGGGGGCCAACGTCCTGACTTTC. Translated, it gives CASSPHNWASGANVLTF.

In its sample, this clonotype was seen a few times. The chain links TRBV7-9 to TRBJ2-1; 11 bases align to TRBD2. This CDR3 contains 18 residues. Germline lookup yields CDR1 SEHNR and CDR2 FQNEAQ (reference sequence). V lost 5 bases to trimming and J lost 8 bases; unmatched junction nucleotides: 17. The CDR3 sequence: CASSEEGVAGGPVDEQFF. The CDR3 nucleotides are TGTGCCAGCAGCGAGGAGGGGGTAGCGGGAGGGCCCGTCGATGAGCAGTTCTTC.

The V and J genes are TRBV12-3 or TRBV12-4 and TRBJ1-5; 9 bases align to TRBD1. The CDR3 loop spans 16 amino acids. The ends lost 4 bases at V and 3 bases at J; junction bases unmatched: 7. The CDR3 region is CASSSRTGVVNQPQHF. The CDR3 DNA follows: TGTGCCAGCAGTTCTCGGACAGGGGTTGTCAATCAGCCCCAGCATTTT.

At least ten counts were recorded for this clonotype. The chain recombines TRBV12-3 or TRBV12-4 with TRBJ2-6, with D maybe TRBD2 (5 bases). CDR3 length: 13 amino acids. V lost 5 bases to trimming and J lost 9 bases, with 11 bases between them. The CDR3 here is CASSTRGYNVLTF. In nucleotides, the CDR3 is TGTGCCAGCAGTACCCGGGGTTACAACGTCCTGACTTTC.

This clonotype was observed a few times. V gene TRBV27 combines with J gene TRBJ2-5, with a tentative D call TRBD2 (6 bases). The CDR3 length is 16 residues. The germline V gene has CDR1 MNHEY and CDR2 SMNVEV (reference sequence). Deletions cut 5 bases from V and 0 bases from J, with 16 bases between. CDR3 protein: CASSPWTTLYQETQYF. The CDR3 DNA reads TGTGCCAGCAGTCCCTGGACTACTTTGTACCAAGAGACCCAGTACTTC.

The chain couples TRBV5-1 to TRBJ1-1; D not resolved. The ends were cut back, 3 bases at V and 4 bases at J, with 16 bases in the middle. Germline V gives CDR1 SGHRS, CDR2 YFSETQ. The length of the CDR3 is 15 residues. Here the CDR3 DNA reads TGCGCCAGCAGCTACACAGAAAAAGTGGGCACTGAAGCTTTCTTT. Translation gives CASSYTEKVGTEAFF. Combining the CDR3 with reference TRBV5-1 and TRBJ1-1 gives the whole variable domain KAGVTQTPRYLIKTRGQQVTLSCSPISGHRSVSWYQQTPGQGLQFLFEYFSETQRNKGNFPGRFSGRQFSNSRSEMNVSTLELGDSALYLCASSYTEKVGTEAFFGQGTRLTVV.

This chain uses TRBV9 with TRBJ2-5; 11 bases match TRBD2. V lost 3 bases, J lost 1 base, and 5 bases stayed unmatched. There are 16 residues in the CDR3. Germline assignment: CDR1 SGDLS and CDR2 YYNGEE. The CDR3 DNA reads as TGTGCCAGCAGCGGACGACTAGCGGGGAGCCAAGAGACCCAGTACTTC. This gives the protein CASSGRLAGSQETQYF.

This clonotype was detected many times. The CDR3 sequence is CSARDQSVGDTQYF. The CDR3 DNA follows: TGCAGTGCTAGAGATCAGAGTGTCGGAGATACGCAGTATTTT. This chain links TRBV20-1 with TRBJ2-3; D is undetermined. Germline V gene sequence: CDR1 DFQATT, CDR2 SNEGSKA (reference sequence). The CDR3 extends over 14 amino acids. V gave up 0 bases and J gave up 5 bases, with 12 bases separating them.

The chain combines TRBV19 with TRBJ1-5, with D possibly TRBD1 on 5 matching bases. The CDR3 runs 15 residues. Trimming removed 2 bases at V and 5 bases at J, with 13 bases between. Germline V CDR1 and CDR2: LNHDA, SQIVND (reference sequence). The CDR3 DNA is TGTGCCAGTAGTATACACGGGGCGCGTGATCAGCCCCAGCATTTT. The encoded protein is CASSIHGARDQPQHF.

The rearrangement links TRBV4-3 to TRBJ1-2, with D unresolved. V lost 0 bases, J lost 5 bases, and 13 bases lay in between. CDR1 and CDR2 (germline): LGHNA, YSLEER. The CDR3 runs to 15 residues. The CDR3 region is CASSQEAAAAYGYTF. The DNA of the CDR3 is TGCGCCAGCAGCCAAGAGGCAGCTGCGGCTTATGGCTACACCTTC.

This clonotype was detected ten times or more. The V call is TRBV7-2, the J call TRBJ2-3; the D gene could be TRBD1 or TRBD2 (6 bases each). The V and J ends lost 1 base and 3 bases respectively, with 14 bases between them. This CDR3 has 16 residues. The germline V gene has CDR1 SGHTA and CDR2 FQGNSA. The CDR3 DNA reads TGTGCCAGCAGCTTAGATTTGGGGGGCTTTACAGATACGCAGTATTTT. Translated: CASSLDLGGFTDTQYF.

This chain links TRBV6-5 with TRBJ1-2; D perhaps matches TRBD1 (5 bases). With 8 bases removed from V and 5 bases from J, the gap between germline ends came to 12 bases. CDR3 length: 12 residues. Germline loops: CDR1 MNHEY, CDR2 SVGAGI. CDR3 coding DNA: TGTGCCAGCGGGATGGGGCCTTATGGCTACACCTTC. Translating it yields CASGMGPYGYTF.